This T cell receptor (beta chain) emerged from a study of early T cells in non-severe SARS-CoV-2 infection. Study background: The study sequenced bulk RNA from unsorted whole blood, with chains unpaired.

Per the germline V gene, CDR1 is LNHDA and CDR2 is SQIVND (reference sequence). Unmatched junction bases numbered 1, after V lost 3 bases and J lost 6 bases. This CDR3 has 13 amino acids. Unique molecular identifiers tagged individual cDNA molecules. TCRdb processed the 5' RACE reads anew with MiXCR; each CDR3 protein has one entry. The data contain tens of thousands of distinct CDR3 sequences, roughly 4.7% of them singletons. The gene calls are TRBV19 and TRBJ1-5, with 8 bases lining up with TRBD1. The TCR comes from an adult who was a healthcare worker with PCR-confirmed SARS-CoV-2 infection or an uninfected control (not recorded which). Source material: whole blood. The CDR3 loop is CASSIGQGQPQHF. The CDR3 DNA reads as TGTGCCAGTAGTATTGGACAGGGTCAGCCCCAGCATTTT. Looking up the rest from reference TRBV19 and TRBJ1-5 gives the full variable domain: DGGITQSPKYLFRKEGQNVTLSCEQNLNHDAMYWYRQDPGQGLRLIYYSQIVNDFQKGDIAEGYSVSREKKESFPLTVTSAQKNPTAFYLCASSIGQGQPQHFGDGTRLSIL.